The clone carrying this T cell receptor (beta chain) appeared many times. The antigen is undetermined. CDR3 length: 17 residues. CDR1 MGHDK and CDR2 SYGVNS come from the germline V gene. Trimming cost V 0 bases and J 8 bases; bases outside gene matches: 12. This record belongs to a study of T cells after yellow fever vaccination. On the study more broadly: The fractions with low cell numbers were processed using SMART-Seq v4 Ultra Low Input.

TCRdb itself ran the 5' RACE reads through MiXCR, one entry per CDR3 protein. The table shows 70,000 or so distinct CDR3 sequences, with about 7.3% occurring only once. Findings and limits, study-wide: Researchers report a weaker secondary response that nonetheless peaked faster, day 5 versus 15. FACS-sorted repertoires might harbor abundant contaminating clonotypes from the bulk population.

The sequencing used CD8+ T cells sorted from PBMCs, collected around 10 days after the first yellow fever vaccination. The J gene is TRBJ2-1, the V gene TRBV25-1, with 8 bases that match TRBD1. The source of this sequence is a man younger than 35 who received the YFV17D yellow fever vaccine. The CDR3 sequence is CASSEYIRDRGRDEQFF. The CDR3 coding sequence is TGTGCCAGCAGTGAATATATTCGAGACAGGGGTCGGGATGAGCAGTTCTTC. Complete variable domain (other parts from reference TRBV25-1 and TRBJ2-1): EADIYQTPRYLVIGTGKKITLECSQTMGHDKMYWYQQDPGMELHLIHYSYGVNSTEKGDLSSESTVSRIRTEHFPLTLESARPSHTSQYLCASSEYIRDRGRDEQFFGPGTRLTVL.